The next 21 T cell receptor beta chains were all read from a single sample in a study of blood T cell repertoires in COVID-19. Method: immunoSEQ multiplex PCR; TCRdb's copy keeps in-frame clones and lacks some. The sample includes 120,000 or so clones, around 82% of them seen just once. Sample: peripheral blood. The receptors here all came from a human donor in a cohort sampled during active COVID-19.

This clone was picked up one time. The rearrangement joins TRBV19 to TRBJ1-5; TRBD1 matches 8 bases. The CDR3 spans 13 residues. CDR1 and CDR2 from the germline V gene are LNHDA and SQIVND (reference sequence). J gave up 7 bases and V 6 bases, and 5 bases lay outside the gene matches. The CDR3 DNA is TGTGCCAGTAGAGACAGGGGCGGACAGCCCCAGCATTTT. Translated: CASRDRGGQPQHF. Supplemented by reference TRBV19 and TRBJ1-5, the full variable domain reads DGGITQSPKYLFRKEGQNVTLSCEQNLNHDAMYWYRQDPGQGLRLIYYSQIVNDFQKGDIAEGYSVSREKKESFPLTVTSAQKNPTAFYLCASRDRGGQPQHFGDGTRLSIL.

The table lists this clone with a few counts. The chain has TRBV9 and TRBJ2-1; TRBD2 matches 8 bases. Germline trimming cut 4 bases from V and 6 bases from J; bases unmatched to any gene: 15. This CDR3 spans 17 amino acids. CDR1 is SGDLS, CDR2 YYNGEE, per germline. Here the CDR3 DNA reads TGTGCCAGCAGCCCCAATCATTGGCGGGGGGTGGGCAATGAGCAGTTCTTC. Translated, it gives CASSPNHWRGVGNEQFF.

This chain uses TRBV10-3 with TRBJ2-7, with 11 nucleotides matching TRBD2. Germline V CDR1 and CDR2: ENHRY, SYGVKD. The CDR3 consists of 12 residues. The J segment lost 6 bases and the V segment lost 10 bases, leaving 5 bases of the junction unmatched. As DNA, the CDR3 is TGTGCCAATAGCGGGGGGGAGCGCGAGCAGTACTTC. Translating gives CANSGGEREQYF.

The chain has TRBV18 and TRBJ2-7; 12 bases line up with TRBD1. The CDR3 is 15 amino acids. J lost 6 bases, V lost 2 bases, and 5 bases had no gene match. Per the germline V gene, CDR1 is KGHSH and CDR2 is LQKENI. The CDR3 sequence: CASSPWDRGPGEQYF. CDR3 coding DNA: TGTGCCAGCTCACCATGGGACAGGGGGCCGGGCGAGCAGTACTTC.

V usage is TRBV4-1 and J usage is TRBJ2-2; 9 positions agree with TRBD2. Trimming cost V 0 bases and J 0 bases; bases outside gene matches: 2. The germline V gene has CDR1 MGHRA and CDR2 YSYEKL. The length of the CDR3 is 17 residues. The chain's CDR3 is CASSQELAGANTGELFF. CDR3 DNA sequence: TGCGCCAGCAGCCAAGAACTAGCGGGCGCGAACACCGGGGAGCTGTTTTTT.

The chain joins TRBV10-3 to TRBJ1-1; 10 positions agree with TRBD1. The CDR3 runs 15 residues. The V gene's germline CDR1 is ENHRY and CDR2 SYGVKD. The V gene end was trimmed by 2 bases and the J gene end by 4 bases; junction bases not matched to a gene: 4. CDR3 in DNA: TGTGCCATCAGTGAGGACAGGGGGCGAGGCACTGAAGCTTTCTTT. Translated: CAISEDRGRGTEAFF.

The chain links TRBV18 to TRBJ1-1; 7 bases line up with TRBD1. The V segment lost 7 bases and the J segment 11 bases; nucleotides outside the gene matches: 19. Germline V lookup: CDR1 KGHSH, CDR2 LQKENI. This CDR3 spans 15 amino acids. In DNA, the CDR3 is TGTGCCAGCTTCAAAACGACAGGGCATCTCCGAGGGGCTTTCTTT. Protein sequence: CASFKTTGHLRGAFF. The full variable domain, in which reference TRBV18 and TRBJ1-1 provide the parts outside the CDR3, is NAGVMQNPRHLVRRRGQEARLRCSPMKGHSHVYWYRQLPEEGLKFMVYLQKENIIDESGMPKERFSAEFPKEGPSILRIQQVVRGDSAAYFCASFKTTGHLRGAFFGQGTRLTVV.

As DNA, the CDR3 is TGTGCCAGCAGGGACGACAGGGGGACTCAGCCCCAGCATTTT. Encoded protein: CASRDDRGTQPQHF. The chain recombines TRBV2 with TRBJ1-5, with 9 bases fitting TRBD1. The CDR3 sequence is 14 residues long. Germline CDR1 reads SNHLY; CDR2 reads FYNNEI. Unmatched junction bases numbered 6, after V lost 6 bases and J lost 6 bases. The whole variable domain, filled in from reference TRBV2 and TRBJ1-5, reads EPEVTQTPSHQVTQMGQEVILRCVPISNHLYFYWYRQILGQKVEFLVSFYNNEISEKSEIFDDQFSVERPDGSNFTLKIRSTKLEDSAMYFCASRDDRGTQPQHFGDGTRLSIL.

This chain joins TRBV10-1 and TRBJ1-1; 12 bases match TRBD1. The CDR3 contains 15 residues. Germline CDR1 WNHNN, CDR2 SYGVQD (reference sequence). With V trimmed by 6 bases and J by 5 bases, 7 bases remained unmatched. This CDR3 reads CASSGTGGVETEAFF. The CDR3 DNA follows: TGCGCCAGCAGCGGGACAGGGGGCGTAGAAACTGAAGCTTTCTTT.

V is TRBV28 and J is TRBJ2-2; 8 bases are shared with TRBD1. The length of the CDR3 is 17 residues. J was trimmed by 1 base and V by 6 bases; bases with no gene match: 10. The germline gives CDR1 MDHEN, CDR2 SYDVKM. For the CDR3, the DNA is TGTGCCAGCAGCGTCTACACAGGGGGAGGGAACACCGGGGAGCTGTTTTTT. Its protein is CASSVYTGGGNTGELFF. The full variable domain, completed using reference TRBV28 and TRBJ2-2, is DVKVTQSSRYLVKRTGEKVFLECVQDMDHENMFWYRQDPGLGLRLIYFSYDVKMKEKGDIPEGYSVSREKKERFSLILESASTNQTSMYLCASSVYTGGGNTGELFFGEGSRLTVL.

The chain employs TRBV21-1 and TRBJ2-6; the DNA was not used to check the table's D call, TRBD2. TRBV21-1 constitutes a pseudogene. The CDR3 is 15 amino acids. The DNA of the CDR3 is TGTGCCAGCAGCAAAGTCTACTCTGGGGCCAACGTCCTGACTTTC. This gives the protein CASSKVYSGANVLTF.

J is TRBJ1-2 and V is TRBV6-5; 9 nucleotides match TRBD1. V lost 6 bases, J lost 4 bases, and 9 bases stayed unmatched. The CDR3 sequence is 15 residues long. The germline V gene has CDR1 MNHEY and CDR2 SVGAGI. The CDR3 spells CASRTSDRGSYGYTF. The CDR3 DNA is TGTGCCAGCAGGACTTCCGACAGGGGGAGCTATGGCTACACCTTC.

The rearrangement uses TRBV6-1 and TRBJ2-5; TRBD2 agrees at 16 bases. The length of the CDR3 is 16 residues. Trimming removed 8 bases from V and 6 bases from J; junction bases left unmatched: 9. CDR1 is MNHNS, CDR2 SASEGT, per germline. In DNA, the CDR3 is TGTGCCAGCCGTGGGACTAGCGGGGGGGCCGGGAAGACCCAGTACTTC. It translates to CASRGTSGGAGKTQYF.

This clone was detected many times. This chain uses TRBV9 with TRBJ2-1, with 10 bases identical to TRBD1. J gave up 5 bases and V 4 bases, and 6 bases lay outside the gene matches. CDR3 length: 15 residues. The germline gives CDR1 SGDLS, CDR2 YYNGEE. Here the CDR3 reads CASSPPGQGHNEQFF. The CDR3 DNA reads TGTGCCAGCAGCCCTCCGGGACAGGGGCACAATGAGCAGTTCTTC. The full variable domain, with the rest looked up from reference TRBV9 and TRBJ2-1, is DSGVTQTPKHLITATGQRVTLRCSPRSGDLSVYWYQQSLDQGLQFLIQYYNGEERAKGNILERFSAQQFPDLHSELNLSSLELGDSALYFCASSPPGQGHNEQFFGPGTRLTVL.

The rearrangement joins TRBV7-6 to TRBJ2-3; 8 bases agree with TRBD2. The V and J ends lost 6 bases and 2 bases, in that order; junction bases with no gene match: 13. The CDR3 totals 17 residues. CDR1 and CDR2 from the germline V gene are SGHVS and FNYEAQ. This chain's CDR3 is CASSCDLAGGDTDTQYF. The CDR3, as DNA: TGTGCCAGCAGTTGCGACTTGGCGGGGGGCGACACAGATACGCAGTATTTT. Combining the CDR3 with reference TRBV7-6 and TRBJ2-3 gives the whole variable domain GAGVSQSPRYKVTKRGQDVALRCDPISGHVSLYWYRQALGQGPEFLTYFNYEAQQDKSGLPNDRFSAERPEGSISTLTIQRTEQRDSAMYRCASSCDLAGGDTDTQYFGPGTRLTVL.

V is TRBV5-1 and J is TRBJ2-2; D is possibly TRBD1 (6 bases). Germline values: CDR1 SGHRS, CDR2 YFSETQ. The CDR3 spans 15 residues. Trimming removed 5 bases from V and 0 bases from J, with 11 bases in between. The chain's CDR3 is CASSNRESNTGELFF. The CDR3 DNA follows: TGCGCCAGCAGTAACAGGGAGTCGAACACCGGGGAGCTGTTTTTT.

This chain joins TRBV5-1 and TRBJ2-1; tentatively, D is TRBD2 (6 bases). Germline lookup yields CDR1 SGHRS and CDR2 YFSETQ. The CDR3 consists of 14 residues. V shed 2 bases and J shed 7 bases, with 13 bases lying between them. In nucleotides, the CDR3 is TGCGCCAGCAGCTTCGGGGGTGGAAGAAATGAGCAGTTCTTC. Encoded protein: CASSFGGGRNEQFF.

The rearrangement uses TRBV27 and TRBJ2-7; 12 bases are shared with TRBD1. The CDR3 runs 17 residues. Looked up from germline, CDR1 is MNHEY and CDR2 is SMNVEV (reference sequence). V was pared by 5 bases and J by 0 bases, with 8 bases of the junction left unmatched. CDR3 sequence reads: CASSKGQGAGNSYEQYF. The DNA for the CDR3 is TGTGCCAGCAGTAAGGGACAGGGGGCGGGAAACTCCTACGAGCAGTACTTC.

This chain links TRBV6-5 with TRBJ1-2, with 7 nucleotides matching TRBD1. Unmatched junction bases numbered 9, after V lost 5 bases and J lost 6 bases. This CDR3 has 14 residues. Looked up from germline, CDR1 is MNHEY and CDR2 is SVGAGI. DNA of the CDR3: TGTGCCAGCAGTAAGGGACAGCGCGCCAATGGCTACACCTTC. Protein: CASSKGQRANGYTF.

J is TRBJ2-7 and V is TRBV10-1, with D unclear. In germline, CDR1 is WNHNN, CDR2 SYGVQD (reference sequence). This CDR3 spans 14 amino acids. V lost 2 bases and J lost 0, with 8 bases in between. The CDR3 DNA reads TGCGCCAGCAGTGAGCAGTACAACTCCTACGAGCAGTACTTC. Translated, it gives CASSEQYNSYEQYF.

The chain links TRBV18 to TRBJ2-5, with 9 bases lining up with TRBD2. Germline V lookup: CDR1 KGHSH, CDR2 LQKENI. The CDR3 spans 16 residues. V trimming: 3 bases; J trimming: 5 bases; junction bases outside the gene matches: 10. The CDR3 here is CASSPYQRGAGETQYF. In DNA, the CDR3 is TGTGCCAGCTCACCTTATCAGCGGGGGGCTGGGGAGACCCAGTACTTC.